This section outlines one T cell receptor (beta chain) sequence together with its context. Its antigen is not identified. This sample is drawn from a study of T-cell memory formation after mild COVID-19. On the study more broadly: The two donors had largely donor-specific TCR clusters. The study's findings and limits: Cross-reactive memory seemingly joined, as some responding clones were found in pre-infection memory.

MiXCR, run by TCRdb on the 5' RACE reads, gives a single entry per CDR3 protein. The table records 300,000 to 400,000 distinct CDR3 sequences, about 13% of them present only once. This sequence was found in a man younger than 35 who had mild COVID-19 (a few samples of this study predate the infection). Cell type and time point are not known. The sequenced sample was PBMCs or a T cell subset sorted from them (not recorded which).

CDR3 nucleotide sequence: TGTGCCAGCAGCCCCACTTCGGCCGAGCAGTACTTC. The encoded protein is CASSPTSAEQYF. The chain couples TRBV7-9 to TRBJ2-7; no reliable D call. Between the trimmed V and J ends, which lost 5 bases and 6 bases, there was a span of 11 bases. CDR1 SEHNR and CDR2 FQNEAQ come from the germline V gene (reference sequence). The length of the CDR3 is 12 residues.